These 29 T cell receptor beta chains share one sample of origin, sequenced in a study of shared clonotypes between healthy human individuals (TCRdb year 2020). Libraries came from the immunoSEQ multiplex PCR assay. Not all clones reach the TCRdb copy of this immuneACCESS table, which keeps in-frame sequences only. Checked studies attribute under half of the gap to unresolved V genes and leave the rest unexplained. For this sample there are fewer than 500,000 clones; approximately 79% appear just once. The top ten hold about 12% of the sample. Sequences were obtained from PBMCs. The receptors shown here come from a woman aged 40 to 50 in good health. Some clones in this sample may be carry-over from other donors' samples.

The chain carries TRBV28 and TRBJ1-2, with D maybe TRBD1 (5 bases). CDR1 and CDR2 (germline): MDHEN, SYDVKM. The CDR3 loop spans 14 amino acids. V lost 7 bases, J lost 5 bases, and 17 bases lay in between. The CDR3: CASTSWGRGYGYTF. The CDR3 DNA reads TGTGCCAGCACCTCCTGGGGGAGGGGATATGGCTACACCTTC.

With regard to this clone: One base separates it from a far larger clone, so it is likely a read error. Different DNA sequences within this sample yield the same CDR3. The chain joins TRBV5-1 to TRBJ1-1; possibly TRBD1 for D (5 bases). Germline V gives CDR1 SGHRS, CDR2 YFSETQ. Deletions cut 4 bases from V and 1 base from J, with 11 bases between. This CDR3 comprises 14 residues. The CDR3 protein is CASSRLTGNTEAFF. The CDR3 DNA sequence: TGCGCCAGCAGCAGGCTTACAGGGAACACTGAAGCTTTCTTT.

The chain carries TRBV11-2 and TRBJ2-3; 9 positions match TRBD1. Trimming cost V 2 bases and J 5 bases; bases outside gene matches: 5. Germline V gives CDR1 SGHAT, CDR2 FQNNGV. The CDR3 is 15 amino acids. CDR3 nucleotide sequence: TGTGCCAGCAGCTTATCACAGGGGGCAATAGATACGCAGTATTTT. Amino acid sequence: CASSLSQGAIDTQYF.

The rearrangement joins TRBV18 to TRBJ1-4, with 7 bases that match TRBD1. The CDR3 has 15 amino acids. Germline CDR1 reads KGHSH; CDR2 reads LQKENI. The J segment lost 7 bases and the V segment lost 2 bases, leaving 7 bases of the junction unmatched. The CDR3 loop is CASSPYQDRTEKLFF. CDR3 in DNA: TGTGCCAGCTCACCATATCAGGACAGGACTGAAAAACTGTTTTTT.

The chain is built from TRBV11-1 and TRBJ1-2; D unclear. CDR1 is SGHAT and CDR2 is FQDESV in the germline V gene (reference sequence). There are 16 residues in the CDR3. Trimming pared 2 bases from V and 1 base from J, leaving 14 bases between. CDR3 sequence reads: CASSLFRGADNYGYTF. The CDR3 DNA is TGTGCCAGCAGCTTATTTCGGGGAGCTGATAACTATGGCTACACCTTC. The full variable domain, its missing parts supplied by reference TRBV11-1 and TRBJ1-2, is EAEVAQSPRYKITEKSQAVAFWCDPISGHATLYWYRQILGQGPELLVQFQDESVVDDSQLPKDRFSAERLKGVDSTLKIQPAELGDSAMYLCASSLFRGADNYGYTFGSGTRLTVV.

V is TRBV15 and J is TRBJ2-7, with TRBD2 identical over 8 bases. Germline V gene sequence: CDR1 LNHNV, CDR2 YYDKDF (reference sequence). J gave up 3 bases and V 0 bases, and 7 bases lay outside the gene matches. The CDR3 loop spans 16 amino acids. The chain's CDR3 is CATSRDHSGMFYEQYF. The CDR3 DNA follows: TGTGCCACCAGCAGAGATCATAGCGGGATGTTCTACGAGCAGTACTTC.

This chain joins TRBV7-2 and TRBJ2-7; D is unresolved. The V gene's germline CDR1 is SGHTA and CDR2 FQGNSA. Deletions cut 1 base from V and 3 bases from J, with 10 bases between. The CDR3 extends over 14 amino acids. CDR3 amino acids: CASSLDSALYEQYF. Written as DNA, the CDR3 is TGTGCCAGCAGCTTAGATTCAGCTCTCTACGAGCAGTACTTC.

J is TRBJ2-7 and V is TRBV2; possible D gene TRBD1, 5 bases. This CDR3 contains 14 residues. V was shortened by 4 bases and J by 3 bases, with 13 bases between the two germline ends. Germline assignment: CDR1 SNHLY and CDR2 FYNNEI. DNA for the CDR3: TGTGCCAGCAGTGCCGGGCAGGGAAACTACGAGCAGTACTTC. This translates into CASSAGQGNYEQYF.

The CDR3 here is CASSLAGTSGRYEQFF. CDR3 coding DNA: TGTGCCAGCAGTTTGGCCGGGACTAGCGGGAGATATGAGCAGTTCTTC. The rearrangement links TRBV28 to TRBJ2-1, with 14 bases identical to TRBD2. CDR3 length: 16 residues. Germline V gene data show CDR1 as MDHEN and CDR2 as SYDVKM. V shed 3 bases and J 8 bases; nucleotides not matched to a gene: 6.

This chain connects TRBV5-1 to TRBJ2-5; 9 nucleotides match TRBD2. After removal of 4 bases from V and 2 bases from J, the junction contained 0 bases not matched to a gene. CDR3 size: 13 residues. Germline CDR1 is SGHRS and CDR2 is YFSETQ. The CDR3 spells CASSGLAQETQYF. The CDR3 nucleotides read TGCGCCAGCAGCGGACTAGCGCAAGAGACCCAGTACTTC. Together with reference TRBV5-1 and TRBJ2-5, the CDR3 gives the full variable domain: KAGVTQTPRYLIKTRGQQVTLSCSPISGHRSVSWYQQTPGQGLQFLFEYFSETQRNKGNFPGRFSGRQFSNSRSEMNVSTLELGDSALYLCASSGLAQETQYFGPGTRLLVL.

The J gene is TRBJ2-7, the V gene TRBV6-6; 9 bases line up with TRBD1. The junction had 14 bases not matched to a gene; V was cut back by 4 bases and J by 7 bases. Germline V gives CDR1 MNHNY, CDR2 SVGAGI (reference sequence). The CDR3 is 16 residues long. CDR3: CASSFIPGQGMGEQYF. The CDR3 nucleotides read TGTGCCAGCAGTTTTATACCGGGACAGGGCATGGGGGAGCAGTACTTC.

The chain uses TRBV29-1 and TRBJ1-5, with D unclear. This CDR3 comprises 13 residues. Germline V gene sequence: CDR1 SQVTM, CDR2 ANQGSEA. V was cut by 4 bases and J by 4 bases, with 11 bases left in between. The CDR3: CSVGNGRNQPQHF. The CDR3 DNA is TGCAGCGTTGGGAATGGCAGGAATCAGCCCCAGCATTTT.

The V call is TRBV18, the J call TRBJ2-2; D not certain. This CDR3 is built from 15 residues. Trimming left V 3 bases short and J 4 bases short, with 12 bases between. Germline V lookup: CDR1 KGHSH, CDR2 LQKENI. The CDR3 region has the DNA TGTGCCAGCTCACCTTTCGACCCCAGCACCGGGGAGCTGTTTTTT. Translated, it gives CASSPFDPSTGELFF.

The table lists this clone with a few counts. The rearrangement joins TRBV5-4 to TRBJ2-1, with TRBD2 as a possible D gene (6 bases). This CDR3 comprises 15 residues. The germline gives CDR1 SGHNT, CDR2 YYREEE (reference sequence). The germline V and J ends were trimmed by 1 base and 5 bases, with 13 bases remaining between them. As DNA, the CDR3 is TGTGCCAGCAGCTTGACTAGCTCTTGGAACAATGAGCAGTTCTTC. Translation gives CASSLTSSWNNEQFF.

The chain carries TRBV30 and TRBJ1-2, with 9 nucleotides matching TRBD1. CDR3 length: 13 amino acids. Losses at the gene ends were 4 bases for V and 7 bases for J; bases not matched to a gene: 7. Germline CDR1 reads GTSNPN; CDR2 reads SVGIG (reference sequence). CDR3 coding DNA: TGTGCCTGGACTCAACAGGGGGCGCTTGGCTACACCTTC. It encodes CAWTQQGALGYTF.

The V call is TRBV5-1, the J call TRBJ1-5, with 8 bases that match TRBD1. CDR1 and CDR2 from the germline V gene are SGHRS and YFSETQ. This CDR3 has 16 residues. J lost 11 bases, V lost 2 bases, and 15 bases had no gene match. CDR3 bases: TGCGCCAGCAGCTTTCAACCGACAGGGGACGCGGGGTCCCAGCATTTT. Its protein product is CASSFQPTGDAGSQHF.

This chain connects TRBV9 to TRBJ1-5; D is unresolved. Germline V lookup: CDR1 SGDLS, CDR2 YYNGEE. V lost 0 bases and J lost 2, with 6 bases in between. The CDR3 has 14 amino acids. The DNA for the CDR3 is TGTGCCAGCAGCGTAGCCGGGGGCAATCAGCCCCAGCATTTT. Protein product: CASSVAGGNQPQHF.

The CDR3 sequence: CASSVLLGGSQGSRRKNRQTQYF. CDR3 DNA: TGTGCCAGCAGCGTCCTTCTGGGAGGGAGTCAGGGGTCTCGTCGTAAGAATAGACAGACCCAGTACTTC. The chain links TRBV28 to TRBJ2-5; a weak D match, TRBD2 (7 bases). Trimming left V 6 bases short and J 6 bases short, with 44 bases between. CDR1 MDHEN and CDR2 SYDVKM come from the germline V gene. This CDR3 has 23 amino acids.

J is TRBJ2-7 and V is TRBV14; the D is unclear. The germline V gene has CDR1 SGHDN and CDR2 FVKESK. This CDR3 has 14 residues. Trimming left V 2 bases short and J 3 bases short, with 11 bases between. The CDR3 coding sequence is TGTGCCAGCAGCCAACGAACAGCCTACTACGAGCAGTACTTC. Translation gives CASSQRTAYYEQYF.

The CDR3 is CASSLAGPSYEQYF. The DNA for the CDR3 is TGTGCCAGCAGTTTAGCGGGGCCCTCCTACGAGCAGTACTTC. The rearrangement links TRBV27 to TRBJ2-7; TRBD2 is a possible D gene (6 bases). Germline lookup yields CDR1 MNHEY and CDR2 SMNVEV (reference sequence). The CDR3 covers 14 residues. The V and J ends lost 2 bases and 0 bases respectively, with 8 bases between them.

The rearrangement uses TRBV28 and TRBJ1-1; D not certain. Per germline, CDR1 MDHEN and CDR2 SYDVKM. There are 14 residues in the CDR3. Trimming took 3 bases from V and 7 from J, leaving 15 bases between them. The CDR3 protein is CASSFRSEIDEAFF. The CDR3 DNA is TGTGCCAGCAGTTTTAGGTCCGAGATAGATGAAGCTTTCTTT. The full variable domain, completed using reference TRBV28 and TRBJ1-1, is DVKVTQSSRYLVKRTGEKVFLECVQDMDHENMFWYRQDPGLGLRLIYFSYDVKMKEKGDIPEGYSVSREKKERFSLILESASTNQTSMYLCASSFRSEIDEAFFGQGTRLTVV.

The V and J genes are TRBV7-9 and TRBJ2-2, with 8 bases that match TRBD2. After removal of 4 bases from V and 2 bases from J, the junction contained 6 bases not matched to a gene. The germline V gene has CDR1 SEHNR and CDR2 FQNEAQ (reference sequence). The CDR3 has 16 residues. The CDR3 bases are TGTGCCAGCAGCTGGCCTAGCGGGCGAAACACCGGGGAGCTGTTTTTT. Translating it yields CASSWPSGRNTGELFF.

The rearrangement joins TRBV6-6 to TRBJ2-7, with TRBD1 identical over 8 bases. The V and J ends lost 7 bases and 0 bases, in that order; junction bases with no gene match: 11. Germline loops: CDR1 MNHNY, CDR2 SVGAGI (reference sequence). The CDR3 is 16 residues long. DNA for the CDR3: TGTGCCAGCATCGAAACTGGGGGACAGGCCTCCTACGAGCAGTACTTC. Its translation: CASIETGGQASYEQYF.

V is TRBV15 and J is TRBJ2-5; tentatively, D is TRBD1 (6 bases). The CDR3 has 17 amino acids. V was cut by 5 bases and J by 5 bases, with 24 bases left in between. The germline gives CDR1 LNHNV, CDR2 YYDKDF (reference sequence). CDR3 coding DNA: TGTGCCACCAGCGAGGGGACCGGGACACCTAACGGGGAGACCCAGTACTTC. Encoded protein: CATSEGTGTPNGETQYF.

The V and J genes are TRBV5-1 and TRBJ2-1; D remains ambiguous. The V gene lost 4 bases and the J gene lost 8 bases, with 16 bases spanning the gap. CDR1 SGHRS and CDR2 YFSETQ come from the germline V gene. The CDR3 length is 14 residues. This CDR3 is CASSVTGLGYEQFF. The DNA of the CDR3 is TGCGCCAGCAGCGTCACGGGTTTAGGTTATGAGCAGTTCTTC.

This clone occurred once. The gene calls are TRBV28 and TRBJ1-4, with D unresolved. The germline CDR1 and CDR2 sequences are MDHEN and SYDVKM. The CDR3 spans 13 residues. V lost 6 bases to trimming and J lost 8 bases, with 13 bases between them. The chain's CDR3 is CASSRTALEKLFF. CDR3 nucleotides: TGTGCCAGCAGCCGCACCGCTTTGGAAAAACTGTTTTTT.

The V call is TRBV10-2, the J call TRBJ2-1; 9 bases are a match to TRBD2. Unmatched junction bases numbered 8, after V lost 10 bases and J lost 4 bases. CDR1 is WSHSY and CDR2 is SAAADI in the germline V gene. The CDR3 has 14 residues. The CDR3 is CATSLAGAYNEQFF. Written as DNA, the CDR3 is TGCGCCACCTCCTTAGCGGGAGCTTACAATGAGCAGTTCTTC.

The rearrangement joins TRBV7-8 to TRBJ2-5, with D tentatively TRBD2 (6 bases). The CDR3 loop spans 14 amino acids. Between the trimmed V and J ends, which lost 2 bases and 2 bases, there was a span of 9 bases. CDR1 and CDR2 from the germline V gene are SGHVS and FQNEAQ. This CDR3 is CASSLLAWQETQYF. CDR3 bases: TGTGCCAGCAGCTTACTAGCGTGGCAAGAGACCCAGTACTTC.

The table lists this clone with a few counts. The chain combines TRBV30 with TRBJ1-1; D not resolved. V was shortened by 4 bases and J by 5 bases, with 14 bases between the two germline ends. This CDR3 region has 13 residues. Germline V CDR1 and CDR2: GTSNPN, SVGIG (reference sequence). In nucleotides, the CDR3 is TGTGCCTGGACCGCTGGGGTGGGAACTGAAGCTTTCTTT. Amino acids: CAWTAGVGTEAFF.